The rows below give T cell receptor beta chains drawn from one sample of a study of CXCR3-negative and CXCR3-positive naive CD8 T cells. TCRdb reprocessed the 5' RACE reads and stores each CDR3 protein as one record, lacking DNA. The sample table includes some 150,000 distinct CDR3 sequences. Sequencing was carried out using naive CXCR3+ CD8+ T cells from blood. The receptors derive from a human donor in good health. Some clones in this sample may be carry-over from other donors' samples. The CDR3 runs from the conserved cysteine through the conserved F or W.

V gene	CDR3 length	J gene	CDR3 protein
TRBV11-1	15	TRBJ1-1	CASTSEGTLNTEAFF
TRBV7-9	16	TRBJ2-7	CASSSLTGLAGHEQYF
TRBV20-1	13	TRBJ2-2	CSARTVNTGELFF
TRBV7-6	15	TRBJ2-3	CASSLGGSRTDTQYF
TRBV2	12	TRBJ2-1	CASEREANEQFF
TRBV5-1	15	TRBJ2-7	CASSLRRGLRDEQYF
TRBV10-3	15	TRBJ2-1	CAIKVDSSPYNEQFF
TRBV7-8	16	TRBJ2-5	CASSLYRREGKETQYF
TRBV4-3	17	TRBJ1-2	CASSQDYGRGGFYGYTF
TRBV11-3	14	TRBJ1-1	CASRGVDMNTEAFF
TRBV20-1	16	TRBJ1-2	CSGNEPSRGFYYGYTF
TRBV27	15	TRBJ1-5	CASSSLTGGNQPQHF
TRBV6-1	15	TRBJ2-7	CASSELGPAPYEQYF
TRBV10-3	14	TRBJ2-7	CAISDPGGALEQYF
TRBV6-5	17	TRBJ2-1	CASSSPVVGRFDNEQFF
TRBV19	14	TRBJ2-1	CASSISGSNNEQFF
TRBV6-6	13	TRBJ2-5	CASKFRIQETQYF
TRBV6-4	16	TRBJ2-2	CASSDLGGPNTGELLF